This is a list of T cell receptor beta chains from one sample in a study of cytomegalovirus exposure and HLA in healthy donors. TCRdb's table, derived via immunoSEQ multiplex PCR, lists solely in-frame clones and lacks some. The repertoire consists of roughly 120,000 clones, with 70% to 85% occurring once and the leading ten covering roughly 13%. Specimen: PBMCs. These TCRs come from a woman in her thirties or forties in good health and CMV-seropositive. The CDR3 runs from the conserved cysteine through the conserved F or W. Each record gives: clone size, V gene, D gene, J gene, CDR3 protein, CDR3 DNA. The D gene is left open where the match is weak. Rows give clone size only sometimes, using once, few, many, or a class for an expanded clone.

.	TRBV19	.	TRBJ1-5	CASSIGRSSGQPQHF	TGTGCCAGTAGTATAGGAAGGAGTTCAGGGCAGCCCCAGCATTTT
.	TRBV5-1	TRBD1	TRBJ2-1	CASSFRQGAFTFF	TGCGCCAGCAGCTTCAGACAGGGGGCGTTTACTTTCTTC
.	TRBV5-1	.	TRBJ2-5	CASSIGETQYF	TGCGCCAGCAGCATCGGGGAGACCCAGTACTTC
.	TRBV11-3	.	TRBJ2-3	CASSLSSGGGPDTQYF	TGTGCCAGCAGCTTATCTTCGGGGGGCGGCCCAGATACGCAGTATTTT
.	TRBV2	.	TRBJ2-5	CASSDSRQGRETQYF	TGTGCCAGCAGTGACAGTCGGCAGGGGCGGGAGACCCAGTACTTC
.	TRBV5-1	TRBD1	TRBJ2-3	CASSHTGERTDTQYF	TGCGCCAGCAGCCATACAGGGGAACGAACAGATACGCAGTATTTT
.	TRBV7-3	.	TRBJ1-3	CASSLAPDSSGNTIYF	TGTGCCAGCAGCTTAGCCCCCGACAGTTCTGGAAACACCATATATTTT
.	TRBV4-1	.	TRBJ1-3	CASSYGAGNTIYF	TGCGCCAGCAGCTATGGAGCTGGAAACACCATATATTTT
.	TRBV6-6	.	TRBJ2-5	CASSSPRQAETQYF	TGTGCCAGCAGTTCCCCCCGGCAGGCGGAGACCCAGTACTTC
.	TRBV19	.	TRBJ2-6	CASTFSVSGANVLTF	TGTGCCAGTACTTTTTCGGTTTCTGGGGCCAACGTCCTGACTTTC
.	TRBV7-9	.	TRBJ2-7	CASSSRVGGSEQYF	TGTGCCAGCAGCTCCAGAGTCGGAGGCTCCGAGCAGTACTTC
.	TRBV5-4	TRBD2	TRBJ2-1	CASSLGTSGNQDEQFF	TGTGCCAGCAGCTTGGGGACTAGCGGGAATCAGGATGAGCAGTTCTTC
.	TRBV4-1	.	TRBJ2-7	CASSRGYEQYF	TGCGCCAGCAGCCGCGGTTACGAGCAGTACTTC
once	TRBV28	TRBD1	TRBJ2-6	CAARGQLAGANVLTF	TGTGCCGCAAGGGGACAGCTAGCTGGGGCCAACGTCCTGACTTTC
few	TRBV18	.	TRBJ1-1	CASSPSTGLRNTEAFF	TGTGCCAGCTCACCAAGTACGGGACTCAGGAACACTGAAGCTTTCTTT
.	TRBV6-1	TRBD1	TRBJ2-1	CASSGWTGNSYNEQFF	TGTGCCAGCAGTGGCTGGACAGGGAACTCCTACAATGAGCAGTTCTTC
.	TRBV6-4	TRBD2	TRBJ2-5	CASSPLGLAGPNQETQYF	TGTGCCAGCAGTCCCCTTGGACTAGCGGGGCCTAATCAAGAGACCCAGTACTTC
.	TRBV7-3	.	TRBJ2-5	CASSLIPGFAETQYF	TGTGCCAGCAGCTTAATTCCGGGGTTTGCAGAGACCCAGTACTTC
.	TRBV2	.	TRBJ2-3	CASSFTGESSTDTQYF	TGTGCCAGCAGTTTTACGGGGGAGTCGAGCACAGATACGCAGTATTTT
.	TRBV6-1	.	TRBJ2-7	CASSESGRSYEQYF	TGTGCCAGCAGTGAAAGTGGGAGGTCCTACGAGCAGTACTTC